This T cell receptor (beta chain) was retrieved from a study of CXCR3-negative and CXCR3-positive naive CD8 T cells (dated by TCRdb to between 2018 and 2021). For the study in its entirety: In total, 130 million to 150 million TRB reads were obtained, or roughly 1.5 +/- 0.3 million reads per library. The diversity and physicochemical repertoire analyses included more than nine donors pooled from two independent experiments. TRBV-TRBJ cluster analysis included naive subsets from about five donors and memory cells from 3 donors. Overall results and qualifications from the work: Similar TRBV-TRBJ usage was shown by naive CXCR3-negative and CXCR3-positive cells from the same donor, whereas distinct patterns were shown by memory cells. Compared with CXCR3-negative naive cells, CXCR3-positive naive cells had TRB CDR3s with higher hydrophobicity (lower Kidera factor 4), lower energy, and higher strength and volume indices. Comparably high repertoire diversity was found in both naive subsets, whereas much lower repertoire diversity was found in memory CD8+ T cells. Freshly isolated PBMCs were used for most assays because CXCR3 expression partially decreased after cryopreservation. Surface CD5, linked to self-reactivity in mice, was comparable between naive subsets; TCR interaction strength was therefore also inferred from TRB CDR3 physicochemical properties.

Sequencing was performed on a NextSeq 550. The Human TCR Profiling Kit (MiLaboratory) was used to make UMI-labeled 5' RACE TRB cDNA libraries. cDNA synthesis used the entire amount of extracted RNA, and PCR amplification then used the entire amount of cDNA produced. The libraries were made side by side, with each library going through the same number of PCR cycles. As for the authors' bioinformatics: With a requirement of at least two reads per UMI, MIGEC and MiXCR extracted about 50,000 +/- 10,000 unique UMI-labeled TRB cDNA molecules per library. An average of approximately 40,000 +/- 10,000 functional in-frame TRB CDR3 nucleotide clonotypes without stop codons was found per library. Diversity metrics, including normalized Shannon-Wiener and Chao1, were computed in VDJtools after downsampling to 5000 UMI-labeled TRB molecules per sample. For the central five CDR3 residues, VDJtools calculated physicochemical properties weighted by clonotype size, namely interaction energy, strength, volume and Kidera factor 4. Reprocessed by TCRdb, the reads give a single entry per CDR3 protein sequence, without DNA. The V and J calls here are based on TCRdb, not the publication. The sample table holds about 130,000 distinct CDR3 sequences. Of the sample, less than 0.3% falls within the top ten clones.

Each CD8+ T cell subset was flow-sorted in triplicate, with over 250,000 cells per subset placed directly into RLT lysis buffer. Naive CD8+ T cells were defined stringently as CD45RO-CCR7+CD27+CD95- to exclude memory contaminants. Standard density gradient centrifugation was used to isolate peripheral blood mononuclear cells from buffy coats. A FACSAria III was used to flow-sort naive CXCR3-negative and CXCR3-positive CD8+ T cells. Total RNA was extracted from sorted cells using an RNeasy Mini Kit. On this clonotype itself: Its antigen is unknown.

From the cysteine up to the phenylalanine, the CDR3 has a length of 13 residues. The nucleotide record is missing. CDR1 and CDR2 are read off the germline V gene as SGHVS and FQNEAQ. The sequence links TRBV7-8 to TRBJ2-7. Sequenced input: naive CXCR3- CD8+ T cells from blood. The cell subset or site label on this specimen signifies: CD45RO-CCR7+CD27+CD95- naive CD8+ T cells lacking CXCR3 (TNR3-). The TCR was taken from a human donor in good health. Some clones in this sample may be carry-over from other donors' samples. The CDR3 region: CASSLDITYEQYF.